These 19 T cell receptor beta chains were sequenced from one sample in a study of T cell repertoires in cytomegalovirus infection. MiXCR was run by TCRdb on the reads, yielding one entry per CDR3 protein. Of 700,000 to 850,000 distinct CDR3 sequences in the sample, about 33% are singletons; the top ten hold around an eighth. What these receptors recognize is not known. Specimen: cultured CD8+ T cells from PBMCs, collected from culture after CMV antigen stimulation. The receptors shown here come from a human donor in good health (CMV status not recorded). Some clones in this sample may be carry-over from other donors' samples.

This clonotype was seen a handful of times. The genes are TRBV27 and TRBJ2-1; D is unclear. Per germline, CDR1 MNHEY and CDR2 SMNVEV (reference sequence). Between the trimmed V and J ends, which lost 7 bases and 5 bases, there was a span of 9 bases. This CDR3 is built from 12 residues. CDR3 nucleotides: TGTGCCAGCACTACAAGAGACAATGAGCAGTTCTTC. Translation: CASTTRDNEQFF.

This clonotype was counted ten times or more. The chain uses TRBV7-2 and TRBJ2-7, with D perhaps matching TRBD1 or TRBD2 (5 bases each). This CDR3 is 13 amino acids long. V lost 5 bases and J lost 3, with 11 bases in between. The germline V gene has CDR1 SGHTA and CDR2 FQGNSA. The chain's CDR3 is CASSTGTGYEQYV. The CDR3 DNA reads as TGTGCCAGCAGCACCGGGACGGGCTACGAGCAGTACGTC.

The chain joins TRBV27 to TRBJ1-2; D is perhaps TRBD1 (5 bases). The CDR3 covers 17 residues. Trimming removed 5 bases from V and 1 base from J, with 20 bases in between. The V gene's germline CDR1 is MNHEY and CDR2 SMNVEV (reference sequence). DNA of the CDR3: TGTGCCAGCAGTCTCGGGGCTGTCGCAGGGTTTAACTATGGCTACACCTTC. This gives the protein CASSLGAVAGFNYGYTF.

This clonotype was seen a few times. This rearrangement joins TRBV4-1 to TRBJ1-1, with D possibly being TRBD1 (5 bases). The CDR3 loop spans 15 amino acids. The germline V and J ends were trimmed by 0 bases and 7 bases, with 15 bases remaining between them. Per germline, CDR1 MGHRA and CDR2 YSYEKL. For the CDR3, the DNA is TGCGCCAGCAGCCAAGATCCACGGACATGGGGTGAAGCTTTCTTT. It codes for CASSQDPRTWGEAFF.

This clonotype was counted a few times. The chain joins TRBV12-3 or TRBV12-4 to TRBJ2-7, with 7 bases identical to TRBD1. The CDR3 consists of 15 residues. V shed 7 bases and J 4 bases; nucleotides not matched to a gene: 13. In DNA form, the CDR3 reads TGTGCCAGCACCCAGGATAGGGGGCCGGAGTACGAGCAGTACTTC. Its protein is CASTQDRGPEYEQYF.

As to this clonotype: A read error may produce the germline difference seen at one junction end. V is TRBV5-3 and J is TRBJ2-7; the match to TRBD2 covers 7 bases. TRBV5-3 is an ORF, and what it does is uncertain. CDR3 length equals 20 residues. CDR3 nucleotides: TGTGCCAGCAGCTTAACCAGGGACGGGGGGAAGGTGCAAGTCGGCTACGAGCAGTACTTC. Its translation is CASSLTRDGGKVQVGYEQYF.

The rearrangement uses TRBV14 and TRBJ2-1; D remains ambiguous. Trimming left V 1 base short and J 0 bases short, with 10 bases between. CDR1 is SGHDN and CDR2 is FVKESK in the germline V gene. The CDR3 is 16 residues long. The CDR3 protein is CASSQGGRSSYNEQFF. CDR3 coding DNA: TGTGCCAGCAGCCAAGGTGGCCGGAGCTCCTACAATGAGCAGTTCTTC.

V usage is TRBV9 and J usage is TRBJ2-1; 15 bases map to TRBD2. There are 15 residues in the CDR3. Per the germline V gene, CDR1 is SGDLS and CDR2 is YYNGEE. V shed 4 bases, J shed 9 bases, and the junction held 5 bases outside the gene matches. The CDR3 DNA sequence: TGTGCCAGCAGCCTTCGGACTAGCGGGGGGGTTGAGCAGTTCTTC. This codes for CASSLRTSGGVEQFF.

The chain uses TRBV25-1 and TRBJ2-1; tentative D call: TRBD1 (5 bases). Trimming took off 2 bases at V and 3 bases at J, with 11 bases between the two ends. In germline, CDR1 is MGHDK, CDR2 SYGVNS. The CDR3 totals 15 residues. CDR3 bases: TGTGCCAGCAGTGAACAGGGAACTAACTACAATGAGCAGTTCTTC. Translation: CASSEQGTNYNEQFF.

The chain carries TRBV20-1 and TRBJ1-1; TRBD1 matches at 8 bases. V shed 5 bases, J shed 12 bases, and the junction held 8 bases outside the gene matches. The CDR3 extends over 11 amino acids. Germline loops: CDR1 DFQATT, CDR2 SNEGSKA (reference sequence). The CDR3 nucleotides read TGCAGTGCTGACATCACAGGGGGGTCTTTCTTT. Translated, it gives CSADITGGSFF.

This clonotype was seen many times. The CDR3 reads CASSPRGSGERETQYF. The CDR3 DNA follows: TGTGCCAGCAGCCCCCGGGGTAGCGGGGAACGGGAGACCCAGTACTTC. The rearrangement uses TRBV7-9 and TRBJ2-5, with 8 bases matching TRBD2. The CDR3 extends over 16 amino acids. Trimming at V came to 5 bases and at J to 5 bases, leaving 13 bases not matched to a gene. Germline CDR1 SEHNR, CDR2 FQNEAQ (reference sequence).

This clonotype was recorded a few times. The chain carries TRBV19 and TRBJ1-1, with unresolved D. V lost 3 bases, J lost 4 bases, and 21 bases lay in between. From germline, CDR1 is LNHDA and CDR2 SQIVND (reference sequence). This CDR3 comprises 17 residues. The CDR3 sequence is CASSIKTGPQSPTEAFF. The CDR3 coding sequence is TGTGCCAGTAGTATCAAGACCGGGCCCCAGAGCCCCACTGAAGCTTTCTTT.

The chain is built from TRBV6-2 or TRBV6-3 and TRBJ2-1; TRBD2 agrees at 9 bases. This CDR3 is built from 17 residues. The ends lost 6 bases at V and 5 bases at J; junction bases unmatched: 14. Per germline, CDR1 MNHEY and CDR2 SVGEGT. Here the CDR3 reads CASSNTLIAGENNEQFF. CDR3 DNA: TGTGCCAGCAGCAACACCTTAATAGCGGGGGAGAACAATGAGCAGTTCTTC.

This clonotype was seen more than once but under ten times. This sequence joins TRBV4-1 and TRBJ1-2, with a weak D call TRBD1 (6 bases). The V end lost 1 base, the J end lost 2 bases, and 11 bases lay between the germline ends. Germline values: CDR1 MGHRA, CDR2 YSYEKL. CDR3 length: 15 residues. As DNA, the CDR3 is TGCGCCAGCAGCCAAGTCCGCACAGGGAACTATGGCTACACCTTC. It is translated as CASSQVRTGNYGYTF.

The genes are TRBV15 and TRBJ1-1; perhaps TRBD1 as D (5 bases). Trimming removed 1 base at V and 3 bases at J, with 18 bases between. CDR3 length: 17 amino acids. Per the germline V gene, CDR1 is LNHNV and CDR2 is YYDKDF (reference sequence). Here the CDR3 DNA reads TGTGCCACCAGCAGAGTTCCACGGAAAAGGGACGACACTGAAGCTTTCTTT. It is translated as CATSRVPRKRDDTEAFF.

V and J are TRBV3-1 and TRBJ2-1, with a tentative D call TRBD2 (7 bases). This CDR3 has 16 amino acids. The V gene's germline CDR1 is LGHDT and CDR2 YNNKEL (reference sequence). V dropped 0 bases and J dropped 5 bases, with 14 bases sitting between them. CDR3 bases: TGTGCCAGCAGCCAAGACTCGGGGGGCCTCCACAATGAGCAGTTCTTC. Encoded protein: CASSQDSGGLHNEQFF.

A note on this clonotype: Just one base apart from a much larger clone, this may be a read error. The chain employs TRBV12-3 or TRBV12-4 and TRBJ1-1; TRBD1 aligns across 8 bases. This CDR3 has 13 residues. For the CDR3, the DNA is TGTGCCAGCAGTTCGCAGGGGGCGCAGGGAGCTATCTTT. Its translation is CASSSQGAQGAIF.

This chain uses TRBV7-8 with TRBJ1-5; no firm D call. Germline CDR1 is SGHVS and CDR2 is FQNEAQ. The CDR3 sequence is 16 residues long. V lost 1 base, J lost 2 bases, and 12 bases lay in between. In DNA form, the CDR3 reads TGTGCCAGCAGCTTAGGGGCTAAGGGAGGCAATCAGCCCCAGCATTTT. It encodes CASSLGAKGGNQPQHF.

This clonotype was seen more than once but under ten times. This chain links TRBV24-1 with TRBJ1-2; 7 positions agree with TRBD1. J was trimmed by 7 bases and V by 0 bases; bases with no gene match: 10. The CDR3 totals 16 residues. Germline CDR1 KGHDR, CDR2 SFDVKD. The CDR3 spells CATSDLGEDRVGGYTF. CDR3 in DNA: TGTGCCACCAGTGATTTGGGGGAAGACAGGGTCGGTGGCTACACCTTC.